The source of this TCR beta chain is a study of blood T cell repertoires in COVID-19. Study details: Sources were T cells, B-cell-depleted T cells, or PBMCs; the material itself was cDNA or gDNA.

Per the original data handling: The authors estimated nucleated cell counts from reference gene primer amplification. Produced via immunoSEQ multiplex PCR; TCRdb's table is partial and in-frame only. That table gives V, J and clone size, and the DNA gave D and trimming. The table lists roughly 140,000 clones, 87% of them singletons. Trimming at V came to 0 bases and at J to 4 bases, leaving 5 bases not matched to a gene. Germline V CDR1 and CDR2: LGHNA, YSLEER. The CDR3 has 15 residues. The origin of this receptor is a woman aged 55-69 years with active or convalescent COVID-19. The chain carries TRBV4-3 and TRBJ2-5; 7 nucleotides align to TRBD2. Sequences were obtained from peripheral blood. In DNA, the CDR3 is TGCGCCAGCAGCCAAGATTGGACGGGAGGAGAGACCCAGTACTTC. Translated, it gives CASSQDWTGGETQYF.